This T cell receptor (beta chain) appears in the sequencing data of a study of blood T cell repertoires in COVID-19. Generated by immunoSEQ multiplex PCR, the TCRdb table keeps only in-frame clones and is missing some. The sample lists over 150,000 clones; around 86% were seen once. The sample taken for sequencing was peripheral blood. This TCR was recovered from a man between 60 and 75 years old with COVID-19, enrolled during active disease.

In DNA form, the CDR3 reads TGTGCCAGCAGTGTCCCGGTAACCGGGGAGCTGTTTTTT. Its protein is CASSVPVTGELFF. The chain uses TRBV2 and TRBJ2-2; D is undetermined. Germline CDR1 and CDR2: SNHLY and FYNNEI. Between the trimmed V and J ends, which lost 4 bases and 5 bases, there was a span of 8 bases. The CDR3 is made up of 13 amino acids.